This TCR beta chain was retrieved from a study of blood T cell repertoires in COVID-19. Study-level information: From the United States, Italy and Spain came samples of acute and convalescent COVID-19.

The authors' processing: Reference gene primers were amplified, and this amplification served to estimate nucleated cell counts. TCRdb keeps only in-frame clones here, not all; method: immunoSEQ multiplex PCR. Clone size and V and J calls were adopted from that table, with D and trimming inferred from the DNA. The sample includes some 100,000 clones, roughly 87% of them seen just once. The CDR3 runs 19 residues. In germline, CDR1 is SGHRS, CDR2 YFSETQ. The junction had 17 bases not matched to a gene; V was cut back by 3 bases and J by 3 bases. Sample: peripheral blood. The sequence derives from a woman aged 55-75 years with acute or convalescent COVID-19. The chain uses TRBV5-1 and TRBJ2-7; TRBD2 matches at 11 bases. The CDR3 region is CASSSSGTSGAHTLYEQYF. In nucleotides, the CDR3 is TGCGCCAGCAGCTCTTCCGGGACTAGCGGAGCCCACACCCTCTACGAGCAGTACTTC.